These 26 T cell receptor beta chains came from one sample sequenced in a study of T cell responses to AZD1222 COVID-19 vaccine. Data came from immunoSEQ multiplex PCR; TCRdb stores just in-frame clones and leaves some out. The profile shows more than 120,000 clones, 90% of them singletons. The material sequenced was peripheral blood, taken 28 days after the second AZD1222 dose. The source of these receptors is an adult who received the AZD1222 COVID-19 vaccine.

This chain joins TRBV16 and TRBJ2-7, with TRBD2 as a possible D gene (5 bases). This CDR3 comprises 17 residues. In germline, CDR1 is KGHSY, CDR2 FQNENV. V lost 0 bases to trimming and J lost 0 bases, with 15 bases between them. The CDR3: CASSQSFGGLSSYEQYF. CDR3 coding DNA: TGTGCCAGCAGCCAATCGTTCGGCGGGTTAAGCTCCTACGAGCAGTACTTC.

The chain combines TRBV4-3 with TRBJ2-2; D gene unclear. The CDR3 runs to 13 residues. Deletions cut 1 base from V and 8 bases from J, with 8 bases between. Germline-derived CDR1 and CDR2 are LGHNA and YSLEER. CDR3 in DNA: TGCGCCAGCAGCCAAGTTACACAGGGGGAGCTGTTTTTT. It specifies CASSQVTQGELFF.

The chain joins TRBV3-1 (or the pseudogene TRBV3-2) to TRBJ2-5, with a tentative D call TRBD2 (5 bases). CDR3 length: 13 amino acids. V lost 4 bases, J lost 3 bases, and 9 bases lay in between. Germline lookup yields CDR1 LGHDT and CDR2 YNNKEL (reference sequence). The CDR3 here is CASSLRGEETQYF. In DNA, the CDR3 is TGTGCCAGCAGCCTCCGGGGAGAAGAGACCCAGTACTTC.

The chain combines TRBV28 with TRBJ1-1; tentatively, D is TRBD1 (6 bases). The CDR3 spans 14 residues. Germline V gene data show CDR1 as MDHEN and CDR2 as SYDVKM. Trimming shortened V by 6 bases and J by 3 bases, and 14 bases separated the two germline ends. The CDR3 DNA follows: TGTGCCAGCAGCCTCACACAGGGATACACTGAAGCTTTCTTT. Translating it yields CASSLTQGYTEAFF.

This clone was seen just once. CDR3 region: CASSALNYGYTF. CDR3 DNA sequence: TGTGCCAGCAGTGCCCTTAACTATGGCTACACCTTC. The chain joins TRBV28 to TRBJ1-2; D not certain. Germline V lookup: CDR1 MDHEN, CDR2 SYDVKM. The length of the CDR3 is 12 residues. V was shortened by 5 bases and J by 1 base, with 5 bases between the two germline ends.

The J gene is TRBJ1-6, the V gene TRBV5-1; D ambiguous. The germline gives CDR1 SGHRS, CDR2 YFSETQ. Trimming left V 9 bases short and J 4 bases short, with 17 bases between. The CDR3 is 15 residues long. The CDR3 here is CAMTLLDGYNSPLHF. The CDR3 DNA follows: TGCGCCATGACTCTATTGGACGGATATAATTCACCCCTCCACTTT.

This chain's CDR3 is CASSLAQVSYEQYF. The CDR3 coding sequence is TGTGCCAGCAGCTTAGCACAGGTCTCCTACGAGCAGTACTTC. The gene calls are TRBV7-2 and TRBJ2-7; possible D gene TRBD1, 5 bases. Trimming pared 0 bases from V and 0 bases from J, leaving 6 bases between. Germline values: CDR1 SGHTA, CDR2 FQGNSA. CDR3 length: 14 amino acids.

This clone came up once. This chain connects TRBV10-3 to TRBJ1-5; possible D gene TRBD1, 6 bases. There are 15 residues in the CDR3. V was clipped by 1 base and J by 1 base, with 8 bases between them. CDR1 is ENHRY, CDR2 SYGVKD, per germline. CDR3 amino acids: CAISEWGQSNQPQHF. The CDR3 nucleotides read TGTGCCATCAGTGAGTGGGGACAAAGCAATCAGCCCCAGCATTTT.

This chain uses TRBV30 with TRBJ1-5, with TRBD1 matching 7 bases. The CDR3 totals 17 residues. V lost 4 bases to trimming and J lost 0 bases; unmatched junction nucleotides: 12. Germline-derived CDR1 and CDR2 are GTSNPN and SVGIG (reference sequence). The CDR3 DNA reads TGTGCCTGGACTCCGACAGGGAGTGGGAATAGCAATCAGCCCCAGCATTTT. This translates into CAWTPTGSGNSNQPQHF. Full variable domain (rest looked up from reference TRBV30 and TRBJ1-5): SQTIHQWPATLVQPVGSPLSLECTVEGTSNPNLYWYRQAAGRGLQLLFYSVGIGQISSEVPQNLSASRPQDRQFILSSKKLLLSDSGFYLCAWTPTGSGNSNQPQHFGDGTRLSIL.

The rearrangement joins TRBV11-2 to TRBJ2-2, with a tentative D call TRBD1 (6 bases). CDR1 is SGHAT, CDR2 FQNNGV, per germline. Trimming pared 3 bases from V and 5 bases from J, leaving 13 bases between. The CDR3 has 15 amino acids. The CDR3 sequence is CASSLDSSDTGELFF. For the CDR3, the DNA is TGTGCCAGCAGCTTGGACAGTTCAGATACCGGGGAGCTGTTTTTT.

This clone was picked up one time. V is TRBV28 and J is TRBJ1-2; 9 nucleotides align to TRBD1. V was pared by 4 bases and J by 7 bases, with 7 bases of the junction left unmatched. Germline assignment: CDR1 MDHEN and CDR2 SYDVKM. The CDR3 loop spans 14 amino acids. The CDR3 DNA follows: TGTGCCAGCAGTTGGGGGACAGGGAATGTTGGCTACACCTTC. As protein: CASSWGTGNVGYTF.

This chain uses TRBV7-9 with TRBJ2-5; D unresolved. V gave up 5 bases and J gave up 10 bases, with 11 bases separating them. The CDR3 is 11 amino acids. Germline V CDR1 and CDR2: SEHNR, FQNEAQ (reference sequence). The CDR3 nucleotides read TGTGCCAGCAGCCTTCAGCTTGGCCAGTACTTC. Translated: CASSLQLGQYF.

V usage is TRBV7-9 and J usage is TRBJ1-4; weak D call: TRBD1 (5 bases). The V and J ends lost 1 base and 12 bases respectively, with 9 bases between them. The germline V gene encodes CDR1 SEHNR and CDR2 FQNEAQ (reference sequence). This CDR3 region has 12 residues. DNA for the CDR3: TGTGCCAGCAGCTTAGTGGGGCGGCAACTGTTTTTT. Translation gives CASSLVGRQLFF.

The CDR3, as DNA: TGTGCCAGCAGCCCAGGGGGGGTGGACACTGAAGCTTTCTTT. Translating gives CASSPGGVDTEAFF. This chain connects TRBV7-3 to TRBJ1-1; 7 bases are shared with TRBD1. The V segment lost 5 bases and the J segment 3 bases; nucleotides outside the gene matches: 6. The CDR3 runs to 14 residues. Germline values: CDR1 SGHTA, CDR2 FQGTGA.

This sequence joins TRBV6-4 and TRBJ2-2; perhaps D is TRBD1 or TRBD2 (5 bases each). The V gene lost 0 bases and the J gene lost 4 bases, with 9 bases spanning the gap. The V gene's germline CDR1 is MRHNA and CDR2 SNTAGT. The CDR3 is made up of 15 amino acids. DNA for the CDR3: TGTGCCAGCAGTGACTCTGGGACCCTCACCGGGGAGCTGTTTTTT. Translation: CASSDSGTLTGELFF.

As DNA, the CDR3 is TGTGCCAGCAGCACACCTACAACGAACACTGAAGCTTTCTTT. Its translation is CASSTPTTNTEAFF. The chain couples TRBV27 to TRBJ1-1, with D uncertain. CDR1 and CDR2 from the germline V gene are MNHEY and SMNVEV (reference sequence). This CDR3 region has 14 residues. Deletions cut 6 bases from V and 1 base from J, with 12 bases between.

V gene TRBV4-2 combines with J gene TRBJ2-5; D possibly corresponds to TRBD2 (6 bases). This CDR3 has 15 residues. The V end was cut by 5 bases, the J end by 5 bases, with 18 bases between. The germline V gene has CDR1 LGHNA and CDR2 YNFKEQ. For the CDR3, the DNA is TGTGCCAGCAGCTCGTCCCCGGCGGGGTACGAGACCCAGTACTTC. This codes for CASSSSPAGYETQYF.

The rearrangement uses TRBV11-2 and TRBJ1-1; 8 positions match TRBD1. J lost 0 bases, V lost 0 bases, and 3 bases had no gene match. The germline gives CDR1 SGHAT, CDR2 FQNNGV. This CDR3 comprises 16 residues. As DNA, the CDR3 is TGTGCCAGCAGCTTAGAGGACAGGGTGATGAACACTGAAGCTTTCTTT. Its protein is CASSLEDRVMNTEAFF.

The chain joins TRBV10-2 to TRBJ1-6; the D gene is possibly TRBD1 (5 bases). The V gene's germline CDR1 is WSHSY and CDR2 SAAADI. The CDR3 is 14 residues long. Trimming cost V 0 bases and J 7 bases, with 7 bases left between them. CDR3 amino acids: CASSESAGNSPLHF. CDR3 nucleotide sequence: TGCGCCAGCAGTGAGTCGGCAGGGAATTCACCCCTCCACTTT.

This chain connects TRBV7-8 to TRBJ1-1; 7 bases fit TRBD1. V shed 5 bases and J 1 base; nucleotides not matched to a gene: 7. CDR1 SGHVS and CDR2 FQNEAQ come from the germline V gene. CDR3 size: 15 residues. For the CDR3, the DNA is TGTGCCAGCAGCAAGGGACAGCTCCAGAACACTGAAGCTTTCTTT. This encodes CASSKGQLQNTEAFF.

The J gene is TRBJ1-4, the V gene TRBV5-4; a possible D gene is TRBD1 (5 bases). This CDR3 has 12 amino acids. V lost 3 bases and J 7 bases, leaving 7 bases between the germline ends. In germline, CDR1 is SGHNT, CDR2 YYREEE (reference sequence). CDR3 coding DNA: TGTGCCAGCAGCTCAGGGAGTGAAAAACTGTTTTTT. Translating it yields CASSSGSEKLFF.

The chain links TRBV21-1 to TRBJ2-7. TRBV21-1 is recorded as a pseudogene. This CDR3 comprises 11 residues. The CDR3 DNA follows: TGTGCCAGCAGCAAAGAGTACGAGCAGTACGTC. Its translation: CASSKEYEQYV.

V usage is TRBV4-2 and J usage is TRBJ1-2; 12 bases agree with TRBD1. Unmatched junction bases numbered 6, after V lost 0 bases and J lost 7 bases. The CDR3 is 16 amino acids. In germline, CDR1 is LGHNA, CDR2 YNFKEQ. CDR3: CASSQDPGQGAGGYTF. The DNA of the CDR3 is TGTGCCAGCAGCCAAGATCCGGGACAGGGGGCCGGTGGCTACACCTTC.

The V gene is TRBV3-1 (or the pseudogene TRBV3-2), the J gene TRBJ1-4; TRBD1 agrees at 9 bases. Germline CDR1 LGHDT, CDR2 YNNKEL (reference sequence). The CDR3 is made up of 14 amino acids. The V segment lost 4 bases and the J segment 5 bases; nucleotides outside the gene matches: 2. CDR3 region: CASSLTGGNEKLFF. In DNA, the CDR3 is TGTGCCAGCAGCCTGACAGGGGGGAATGAAAAACTGTTTTTT.

The genes are TRBV27 and TRBJ2-2; D may be TRBD1 or TRBD2 (5 bases each). CDR1 MNHEY and CDR2 SMNVEV come from the germline V gene (reference sequence). The length of the CDR3 is 18 residues. Deletions cut 7 bases from V and 4 bases from J, with 25 bases between. The CDR3: CASTSRGAGGLSTGELFF. In DNA form, the CDR3 reads TGTGCCAGCACCTCCCGGGGTGCTGGGGGTTTAAGCACCGGGGAGCTGTTTTTT.

The rearrangement uses TRBV7-2 and TRBJ1-5; D unresolved. Germline assignment: CDR1 SGHTA and CDR2 FQGNSA. With 2 bases removed from V and 5 bases from J, the gap between germline ends came to 13 bases. The CDR3 covers 15 residues. CDR3 region: CASSLYVGMDQPQHF. Here the CDR3 DNA reads TGTGCCAGCAGCTTATATGTCGGAATGGATCAGCCCCAGCATTTT.